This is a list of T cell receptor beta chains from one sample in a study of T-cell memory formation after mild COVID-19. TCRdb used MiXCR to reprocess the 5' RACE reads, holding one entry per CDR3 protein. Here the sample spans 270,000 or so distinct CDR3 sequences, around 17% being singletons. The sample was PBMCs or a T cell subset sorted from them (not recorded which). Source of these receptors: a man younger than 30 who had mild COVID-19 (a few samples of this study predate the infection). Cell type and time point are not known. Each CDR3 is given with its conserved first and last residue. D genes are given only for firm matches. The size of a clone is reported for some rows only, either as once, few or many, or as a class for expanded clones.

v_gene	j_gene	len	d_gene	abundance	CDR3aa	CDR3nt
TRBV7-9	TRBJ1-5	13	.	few	CASSFDHRDNQHF	TGTGCCAGCAGCTTTGACCACCGAGACAACCAGCATTTT
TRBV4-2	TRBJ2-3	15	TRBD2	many	CASSQDSGGADTQYF	TGTGCCAGCAGCCAAGATAGCGGGGGGGCAGATACGCAGTATTTT
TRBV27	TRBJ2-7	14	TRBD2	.	CASSLSPSGYEQYF	TGTGCCAGCAGTTTATCGCCTAGCGGCTACGAGCAGTACTTC
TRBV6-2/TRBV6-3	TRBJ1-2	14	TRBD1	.	CASKKTGTAYGYTF	TGTGCCAGCAAAAAAACCGGGACAGCATATGGCTACACCTTC
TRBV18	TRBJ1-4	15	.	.	CASSPVTGGSEKLFF	TGTGCCAGCTCACCAGTTACAGGAGGATCTGAAAAACTGTTTTTT
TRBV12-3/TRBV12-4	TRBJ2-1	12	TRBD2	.	CASRRPPGGALF	TGTGCCAGCAGACGACCCCCCGGGGGGGCCCTCTTC
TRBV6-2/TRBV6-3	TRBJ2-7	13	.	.	CASSYSRAYEQYF	TGTGCCAGCAGTTACTCGAGAGCCTACGAGCAGTACTTC
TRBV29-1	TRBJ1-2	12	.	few	CSVVQGLQGYTF	TGCAGCGTTGTACAGGGATTGCAGGGCTACACCTTC
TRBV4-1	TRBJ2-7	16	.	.	CASSQDGGRATYEQYF	TGCGCCAGCAGCCAAGACGGGGGGCGCGCCACCTACGAGCAGTACTTC
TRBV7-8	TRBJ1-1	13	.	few	CASSLGGTTEAFF	TGTGCCAGCAGCTTAGGGGGTACCACTGAAGCTTTCTTT
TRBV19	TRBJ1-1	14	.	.	CASKSQGRGTEAFF	TGTGCCAGTAAATCCCAGGGAAGGGGCACTGAAGCTTTCTTT
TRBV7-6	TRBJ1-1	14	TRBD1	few	CASSSQTGSTEAFF	TGTGCCAGCAGCTCCCAGACAGGGAGCACTGAAGCTTTCTTT
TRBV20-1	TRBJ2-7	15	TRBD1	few	CSAFSRGQGNYEQYF	TGCAGTGCCTTCTCACGGGGACAGGGAAACTACGAGCAGTACTTC
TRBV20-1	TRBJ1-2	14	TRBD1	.	CSASHGVQGYGYTF	TGCAGTGCTAGTCATGGCGTACAGGGGTATGGCTACACCTTC
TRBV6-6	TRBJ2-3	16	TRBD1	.	CASSYGTEQSTDTQYF	TGTGCCAGCAGTTACGGGACAGAACAAAGCACAGATACGCAGTATTTT
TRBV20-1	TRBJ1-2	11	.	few	CSGLRSYGYTF	TGCAGTGGGCTCAGGAGCTATGGCTACACCTTC
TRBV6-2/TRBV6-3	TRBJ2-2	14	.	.	CASAPGGITGELFF	TGTGCCAGCGCTCCGGGCGGGATCACCGGGGAGCTGTTTTTT
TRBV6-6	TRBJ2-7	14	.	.	CASSEQGGVYEQYF	TGTGCCAGCAGCGAACAGGGAGGTGTATACGAGCAGTACTTC